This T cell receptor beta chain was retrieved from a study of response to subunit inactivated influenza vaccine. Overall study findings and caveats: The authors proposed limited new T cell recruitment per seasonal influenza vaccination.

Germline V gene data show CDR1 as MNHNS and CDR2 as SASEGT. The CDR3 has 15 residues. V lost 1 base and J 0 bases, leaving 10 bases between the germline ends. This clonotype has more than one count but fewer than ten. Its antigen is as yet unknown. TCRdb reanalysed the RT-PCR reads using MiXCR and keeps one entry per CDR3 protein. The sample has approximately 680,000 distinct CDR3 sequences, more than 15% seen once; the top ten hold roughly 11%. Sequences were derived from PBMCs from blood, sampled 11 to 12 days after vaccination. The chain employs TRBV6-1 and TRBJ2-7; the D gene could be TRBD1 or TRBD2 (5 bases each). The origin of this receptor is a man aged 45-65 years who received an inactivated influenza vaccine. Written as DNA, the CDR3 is TGTGCCAGCAGTGAAGTCCGGGACGGCTCCTACGAGCAGTACTTC. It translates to CASSEVRDGSYEQYF.